This record concerns one T cell receptor (beta chain) sequence. As yet, its antigen is unknown. Generated by immunoSEQ multiplex PCR, the TCRdb table keeps only in-frame clones and is missing some. This table holds hundreds of thousands of clones, more than 70% found once. The sample originates from a study of Ad26.COV2.S vaccination and SARS-CoV-2 variants. The CDR3 consists of 15 residues. The germline gives CDR1 SGHRS, CDR2 YFSETQ. V gave up 5 bases and J gave up 3 bases; unmatched junction bases: 6. Study findings and constraints: While placebo recipients had lower spike-specific TCR breadth, vaccine recipients had more.

Treatment defined: some 19 received Ad26.COV2.S at low or high dose, single or two shots; roughly 5 received placebo; per-sample allocation not given. Day 63 after the first injection of vaccine or placebo was the sampling time. This material consisted of peripheral blood, taken in a trial of Ad26.COV2.S vaccine versus placebo. The V gene is TRBV5-1, the J gene TRBJ1-5; 9 nucleotides align to TRBD1. The sequence was obtained from a person between 18 and 65 years old who received the Ad26.COV2.S COVID-19 vaccine or a placebo. The CDR3 DNA sequence: TGCGCCAGCAGTACCGGGACAGGGTCCAATCAGCCCCAGCATTTT. Its translation is CASSTGTGSNQPQHF.